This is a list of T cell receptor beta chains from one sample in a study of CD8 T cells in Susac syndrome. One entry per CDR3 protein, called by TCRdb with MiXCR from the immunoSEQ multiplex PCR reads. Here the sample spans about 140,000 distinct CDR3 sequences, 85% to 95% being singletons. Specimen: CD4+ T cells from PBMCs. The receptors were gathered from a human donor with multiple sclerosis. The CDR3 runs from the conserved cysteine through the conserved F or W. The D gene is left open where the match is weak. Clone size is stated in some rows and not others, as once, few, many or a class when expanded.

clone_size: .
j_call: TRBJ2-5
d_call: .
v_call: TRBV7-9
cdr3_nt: TGTGCCAGCAGCCTCCAGGGAGATGCGTTGAGGGAGACCCAGTACTTC
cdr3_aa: CASSLQGDALRETQYF

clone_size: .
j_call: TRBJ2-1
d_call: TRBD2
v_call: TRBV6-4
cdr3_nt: TGTGCCACCTCGGCCGGGACTAGCGGATACAATGAGCAGTTCTTC
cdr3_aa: CATSAGTSGYNEQFF

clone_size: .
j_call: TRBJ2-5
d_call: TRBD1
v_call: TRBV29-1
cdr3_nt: TGCAGCGTTGAAAAAGGGACAGATGACCAGTACTTC
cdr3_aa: CSVEKGTDDQYF

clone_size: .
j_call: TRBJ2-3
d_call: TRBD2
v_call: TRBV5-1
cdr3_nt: TGCGCCAGCAGCTTTACGGGAGGGGCCACAGATACGCAGTATTTT
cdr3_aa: CASSFTGGATDTQYF

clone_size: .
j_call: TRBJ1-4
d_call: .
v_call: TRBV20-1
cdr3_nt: TGCAGTGCTGATGGACGGCCTAATGAAAAACTGTTTTTT
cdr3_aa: CSADGRPNEKLFF

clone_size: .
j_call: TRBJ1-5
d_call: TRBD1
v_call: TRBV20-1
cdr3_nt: TGCAGTGCTCCCGGGGACAGGGCTAGCAATCAGCCCCAGCATTTT
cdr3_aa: CSAPGDRASNQPQHF

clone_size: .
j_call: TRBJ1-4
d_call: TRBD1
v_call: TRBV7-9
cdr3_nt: TGTGCCAGCAGCCCGGGACAGGGGAGCGAAAAACTGTTTTTT
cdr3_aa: CASSPGQGSEKLFF

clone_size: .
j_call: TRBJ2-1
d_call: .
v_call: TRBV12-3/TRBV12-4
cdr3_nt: TGTGCCAGCAGTTTAAGGGAGATCAGGGCCAATGAGCAGTTCTTC
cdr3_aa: CASSLREIRANEQFF

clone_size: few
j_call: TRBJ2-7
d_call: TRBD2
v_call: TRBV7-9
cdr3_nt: TGTGCCAGCAGCTTGGGAGGGACCTCCTACGAGCAGTACTTC
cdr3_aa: CASSLGGTSYEQYF

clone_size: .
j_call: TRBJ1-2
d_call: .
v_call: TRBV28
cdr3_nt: TGTGCCAGCAGCACCCCCGGACTGCAACACTATGGCTACACCTTC
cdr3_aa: CASSTPGLQHYGYTF

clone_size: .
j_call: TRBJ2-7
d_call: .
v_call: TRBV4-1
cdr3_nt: TGCGCCAGCAGCCAAGATCGAACGGGGGTGAGGGAGCAGTACTTC
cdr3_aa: CASSQDRTGVREQYF

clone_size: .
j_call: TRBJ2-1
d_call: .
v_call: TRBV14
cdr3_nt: TGTGCCAGCAGCCATGACACCAGCCGGATTGAGCAGTTCTTC
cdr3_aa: CASSHDTSRIEQFF

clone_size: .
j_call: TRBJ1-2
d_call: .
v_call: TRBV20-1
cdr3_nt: TGCAGTGCTTCCAACCGGGGCTCTAACTATGGCTACACCTTC
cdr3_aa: CSASNRGSNYGYTF

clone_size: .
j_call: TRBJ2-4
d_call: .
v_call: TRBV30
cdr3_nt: TGTGCCTGGAGAAGACCAGGAGGTTTAGCCAAAAACATTCAGTACTTC
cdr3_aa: CAWRRPGGLAKNIQYF

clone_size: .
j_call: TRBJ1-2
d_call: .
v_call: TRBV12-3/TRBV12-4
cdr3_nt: TGTGCCAGCACCCTTAACAGGGCCGGGGGCTACACCTTC
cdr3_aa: CASTLNRAGGYTF

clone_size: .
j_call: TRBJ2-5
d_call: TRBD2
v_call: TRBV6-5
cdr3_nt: TGTGCCAGCAGTTACTCAACCCAGCCGGGGGGGCCGGGGGAGACCCAGTACTTC
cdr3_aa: CASSYSTQPGGPGETQYF

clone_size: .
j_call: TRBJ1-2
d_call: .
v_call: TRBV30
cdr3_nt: TGTGCCTGGAGCCCCGTGGTGGGGGGTGGCTACACCTTC
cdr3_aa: CAWSPVVGGGYTF

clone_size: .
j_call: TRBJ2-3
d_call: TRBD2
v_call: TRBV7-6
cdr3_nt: TGTGCCAGCAGCTTGACTAGCGGGGGGTCGACAGATACGCAGTATTTT
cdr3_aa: CASSLTSGGSTDTQYF

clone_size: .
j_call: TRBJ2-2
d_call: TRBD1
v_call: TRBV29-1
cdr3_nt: TGCAGCGTCGAGAAAATGACAGGGCGTACCGGGGAGCTGTTTTTT
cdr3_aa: CSVEKMTGRTGELFF

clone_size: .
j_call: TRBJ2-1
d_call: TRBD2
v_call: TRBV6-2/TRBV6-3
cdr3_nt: TGTGCCAGCAGTTACGGGACTAGCGGGGCCTACAATGAGCAGTTCTTC
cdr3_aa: CASSYGTSGAYNEQFF

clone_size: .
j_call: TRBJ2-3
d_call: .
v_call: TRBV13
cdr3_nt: TGTGCCAGCAGCTTGTCCCCTTTAGGGGGGTTGCGTTCAGATACGCAGTATTTT
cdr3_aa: CASSLSPLGGLRSDTQYF

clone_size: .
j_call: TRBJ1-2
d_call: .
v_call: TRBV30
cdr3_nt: TGTGCCTGGAGTGTACTTAGAGGGAGGGGAAACTATGGCTACACCTTC
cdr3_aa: CAWSVLRGRGNYGYTF

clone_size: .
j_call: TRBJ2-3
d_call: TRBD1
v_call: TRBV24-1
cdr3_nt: TGTGCCACCAGTGATTCGGACAGGGGGCCGGGTACGCAGTATTTT
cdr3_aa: CATSDSDRGPGTQYF

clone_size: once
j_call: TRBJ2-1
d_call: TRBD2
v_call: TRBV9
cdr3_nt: TGTGCCAGCAGCCCCCCTTCCCTAGCGGGAGGAGGCGAGCAGTTCTTC
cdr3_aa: CASSPPSLAGGGEQFF

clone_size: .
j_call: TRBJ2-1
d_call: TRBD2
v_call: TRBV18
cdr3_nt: TGTGCCAGCTCACCAACGGGACTAGCGGTCGACAATGAGCAGTTCTTC
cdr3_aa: CASSPTGLAVDNEQFF

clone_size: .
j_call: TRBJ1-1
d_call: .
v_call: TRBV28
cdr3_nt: TGTGCCAGCACCGAGGGGTATTGGAACACTGAAGCTTTCTTT
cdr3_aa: CASTEGYWNTEAFF

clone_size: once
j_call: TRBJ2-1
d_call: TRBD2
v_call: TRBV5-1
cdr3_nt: TGCGCCAGCAGTCATGGACTAGCGGGGGCCTTACATGAGCAGTTCTTC
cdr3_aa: CASSHGLAGALHEQFF

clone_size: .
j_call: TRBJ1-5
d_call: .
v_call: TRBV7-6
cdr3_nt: TGTGCCAGCAGCTTAAGGCGTAATCAGCCCCAGCATTTT
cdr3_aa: CASSLRRNQPQHF

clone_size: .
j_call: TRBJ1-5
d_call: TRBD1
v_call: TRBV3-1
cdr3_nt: TGTGCCAGCAGCCAAGCCGGACAGGGAGGTCAGCCCCAGCATTTT
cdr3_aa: CASSQAGQGGQPQHF

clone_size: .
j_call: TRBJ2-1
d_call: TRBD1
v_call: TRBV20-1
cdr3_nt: TGCAGTGCTCCGGGACAGGCGGTGGATGAGCAGTTCTTC
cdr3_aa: CSAPGQAVDEQFF

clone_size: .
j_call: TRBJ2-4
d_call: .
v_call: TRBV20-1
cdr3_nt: TGCAGTGCTCCCTTCACACTAGCCAAAAACATTCAGTACTTC
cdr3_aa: CSAPFTLAKNIQYF

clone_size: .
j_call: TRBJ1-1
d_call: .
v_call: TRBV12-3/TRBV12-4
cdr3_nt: TGTGCCAGCAGTCGCACCGCGGGCACTGAAGCTTTCTTT
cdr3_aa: CASSRTAGTEAFF